The source of this T cell receptor beta chain is a study of blood T cell repertoires in COVID-19. Categorization into cohorts depended on clinical history that participants reported. V gave up 2 bases and J gave up 8 bases; unmatched junction bases: 1. Looked up from germline, CDR1 is MGHRA and CDR2 is YSYEKL. CDR3 length: 13 residues. In the original analysis: From reference gene primer amplification, estimates of nucleated cell counts were derived. Libraries were prepared by immunoSEQ multiplex PCR; TCRdb keeps only in-frame clonotypes and omits some of them. Clonal size and the V and J genes are those of that table, whereas D and trimming came from the DNA. This table holds about 210,000 clones, more than 75% found once.

This chain uses TRBV4-1 with TRBJ1-4; TRBD1 aligns across 8 bases. The receptor was isolated from a man aged 25 to 40 with acute COVID-19. The sample comprised PBMCs or T cells enriched from blood (not recorded which). The CDR3 sequence: CASSQTGGEKLFF. The CDR3 DNA reads as TGCGCCAGCAGCCAAACAGGGGGAGAAAAACTGTTTTTT.